A single sample gave rise to the 5 T cell receptor beta chains below, sequenced in a study of response to subunit inactivated influenza vaccine. TCRdb redid the calling of the RT-PCR reads with MiXCR, one entry per CDR3 protein. The sample holds about 540,000 distinct CDR3 sequences, approximately 22% seen once. These same records also appear under a second study, on T cells expressing NK-cell markers. That paper states: Template switching by 5'RACE with UMIs generated the TCR beta cDNA.

The sequencing here drew on CD4+ T cells sorted from PBMCs, taken about 11 days after vaccination. The receptors originated from a man between 45 and 60 years old who received an inactivated influenza vaccine.

There are a few counts of this clonotype. The chain recombines TRBV11-2 with TRBJ2-3, with TRBD2 as a possible D gene (5 bases). Trimming took 5 bases from V and 4 from J, leaving 16 bases between them. Germline V gene sequence: CDR1 SGHAT, CDR2 FQNNGV. The CDR3 sequence is 15 residues long. The CDR3 DNA reads TGTGCCAGCAGCGATCGGCGGGCCGGTGCAGATACGCAGTATTTT. Its translation: CASSDRRAGADTQYF. Full variable domain (missing parts from reference TRBV11-2 and TRBJ2-3): EAGVAQSPRYKIIEKRQSVAFWCNPISGHATLYWYQQILGQGPKLLIQFQNNGVVDDSQLPKDRFSAERLKGVDSTLKIQPAKLEDSAVYLCASSDRRAGADTQYFGPGTRLTVL.

There are a few counts of this clonotype. V usage is TRBV5-4 and J usage is TRBJ2-7, with TRBD2 matching 14 bases. The J segment lost 7 bases and the V segment lost 4 bases, leaving 7 bases of the junction unmatched. CDR3 length: 15 amino acids. CDR1 and CDR2 from the germline V gene are SGHNT and YYREEE (reference sequence). CDR3 residues: CASSPLTSGRGEQYF. DNA for the CDR3: TGTGCCAGCAGCCCCCTGACTAGCGGGAGGGGAGAGCAGTACTTC.

This clonotype was seen only a few times. The CDR3 DNA sequence: TGCAGTGCTAGACTAGCGGGAGGGCAGTACGAGCAGTACTTC. Translated: CSARLAGGQYEQYF. V and J are TRBV20-1 and TRBJ2-7; 12 nucleotides line up with TRBD2. Germline V gene sequence: CDR1 DFQATT, CDR2 SNEGSKA (reference sequence). This CDR3 region has 14 residues. Losses at the gene ends were 2 bases for V and 4 bases for J; bases not matched to a gene: 3.

This chain links TRBV28 with TRBJ2-4, with D maybe TRBD2 (6 bases). Between the trimmed V and J ends, which lost 4 bases and 6 bases, there was a span of 13 bases. In germline, CDR1 is MDHEN, CDR2 SYDVKM. CDR3 length equals 14 residues. The CDR3 is CASSSGSILNIQYF. In DNA, the CDR3 is TGTGCCAGCAGTTCCGGGAGCATACTAAACATTCAGTACTTC.

In its sample, this clonotype was seen a few times. The chain combines TRBV28 with TRBJ1-1, with D unresolved. The CDR3 totals 12 residues. Germline CDR1 and CDR2: MDHEN and SYDVKM. With 2 bases removed from V and 3 bases from J, the gap between germline ends came to 4 bases. The CDR3 DNA sequence: TGTGCCAGCAGTTTAGGGTACACTGAAGCTTTCTTT. Amino acids: CASSLGYTEAFF.